This T cell receptor (beta chain) was retrieved from a study of blood T cells in healthy people across ages. Study results and limitations: Donor CMV status was unknown, possibly confounding expanded clonotype changes.

V lost 5 bases and J lost 6; bases outside the gene matches: 9. Germline loops: CDR1 MNHEY, CDR2 SVGEGT. The CDR3 sequence is 14 residues long. Sample-barcoded 5' priming and a J-beta primer mix drove a second PCR of 7 to 11 cycles. Every single cDNA molecule received a tag from a template-switch adaptor with 12 random nucleotides. Using its own MiXCR run on the 5' RACE reads, TCRdb lists one record per CDR3 protein. The repertoire holds some 900,000 distinct CDR3 sequences, with about 28% as singletons. This clonotype has just a few counts. The antigen remains unidentified. The sequenced sample was blood. This TCR came from an elderly woman in good health. The V and J genes are TRBV6-2 or TRBV6-3 and TRBJ1-1; 7 nucleotides align to TRBD1. DNA of the CDR3: TGTGCCAGCAGTCAATTACAGGGGCTCTCTGAAGCTTTCTTT. Protein sequence: CASSQLQGLSEAFF.